The 4 T cell receptor beta chains listed next were all sequenced from one sample in a study of shared clonotypes between healthy human individuals. The data were produced by immunoSEQ multiplex PCR, yet TCRdb's version contains in-frame clones alone and is incomplete. The sample comprises some 1.1 million clones, approximately 80% of which are singletons, and roughly 0.82% rests with the top ten. The sequenced sample was memory CD4+ T cells from PBMCs. Regarding subset: CD45RA-negative fraction. The source is a man in his late teens or twenties in good health. Some clones in this sample may be carry-over from other donors' samples.

V gene TRBV9 combines with J gene TRBJ1-3, with TRBD1 matching 7 bases. Germline trimming cut 4 bases from V and 1 base from J; bases unmatched to any gene: 5. This CDR3 is 15 amino acids long. Germline CDR1 SGDLS, CDR2 YYNGEE. CDR3 protein: CASSSQQGSGNTIYF. The CDR3 DNA reads TGTGCCAGCAGCTCCCAACAGGGGTCTGGAAACACCATATATTTT.

The chain combines TRBV4-1 with TRBJ2-6; D call uncertain. The CDR3 contains 16 residues. The germline CDR1 and CDR2 sequences are MGHRA and YSYEKL. V lost 3 bases to trimming and J lost 0 bases, with 9 bases between them. The CDR3 reads CASSQGRASGANVLTF. The CDR3 DNA sequence: TGCGCCAGCAGCCAGGGAAGGGCCTCTGGGGCCAACGTCCTGACTTTC.

Concerning this clone: The same CDR3 is also encoded by other DNA sequences in this sample. The rearrangement joins TRBV28 to TRBJ2-5, with 7 bases identical to TRBD2. V trimming: 6 bases; J trimming: 5 bases; junction bases outside the gene matches: 15. Germline V gene sequence: CDR1 MDHEN, CDR2 SYDVKM. The CDR3 length is 16 residues. CDR3 sequence reads: CASSPRQGGWGETQYF. The CDR3 coding sequence is TGTGCCAGCAGCCCCCGGCAGGGAGGGTGGGGGGAGACCCAGTACTTC.

The chain has TRBV5-1 and TRBJ1-1; D gene ambiguous. V was clipped by 0 bases and J by 2 bases, with 5 bases between them. Per germline, CDR1 SGHRS and CDR2 YFSETQ. This CDR3 is built from 13 residues. The CDR3 bases are TGCGCCAGCAGCTTGGCCTTTAACACTGAAGCTTTCTTT. This codes for CASSLAFNTEAFF.